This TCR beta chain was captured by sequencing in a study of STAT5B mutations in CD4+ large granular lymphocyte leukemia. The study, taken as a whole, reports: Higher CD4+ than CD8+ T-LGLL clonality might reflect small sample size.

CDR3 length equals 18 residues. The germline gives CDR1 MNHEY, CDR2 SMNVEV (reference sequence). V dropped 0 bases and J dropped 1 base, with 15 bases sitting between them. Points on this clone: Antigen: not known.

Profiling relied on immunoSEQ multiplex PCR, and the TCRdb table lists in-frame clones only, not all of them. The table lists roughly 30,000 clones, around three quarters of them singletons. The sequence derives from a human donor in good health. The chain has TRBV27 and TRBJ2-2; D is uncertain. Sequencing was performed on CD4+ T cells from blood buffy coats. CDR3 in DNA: TGTGCCAGCAGTTTATCTTGGGCCGCAGTTCGGAACACCGGGGAGCTGTTTTTT. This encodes CASSLSWAAVRNTGELFF.